Below, 20 T cell receptor beta chains from the same sample are listed, as sequenced in a study of identical twins. One entry per CDR3 protein results from TCRdb running MiXCR on the 5' RACE reads. The sample has some 590,000 distinct CDR3 sequences, around 9.6% seen once. The data were also submitted as part of a second study, on yellow fever vaccine responses in identical twins.

Input material: PBMCs. The receptor set was obtained from a woman between 18 and 30 years old in good health.

The V gene is TRBV20-1, the J gene TRBJ2-7; D not certain. Germline assignment: CDR1 DFQATT and CDR2 SNEGSKA (reference sequence). V was shortened by 0 bases and J by 0 bases, with 9 bases between the two germline ends. CDR3 length equals 14 residues. CDR3 in DNA: TGCAGTGCTAGAGACAAGCGCGACTCCTACGAGCAGTACTTC. Translated, it gives CSARDKRDSYEQYF.

This clonotype occurred many times. The chain uses TRBV5-1 and TRBJ2-3, with 8 bases matching TRBD2. The CDR3 totals 15 residues. Germline V gene data show CDR1 as SGHRS and CDR2 as YFSETQ. After removal of 0 bases from V and 2 bases from J, the junction contained 2 bases not matched to a gene. The CDR3 region has the DNA TGCGCCAGCAGCTTGGGCGGGAGGCCCACAGATACGCAGTATTTT. Its protein is CASSLGGRPTDTQYF. The full variable domain, its missing parts supplied by reference TRBV5-1 and TRBJ2-3, is KAGVTQTPRYLIKTRGQQVTLSCSPISGHRSVSWYQQTPGQGLQFLFEYFSETQRNKGNFPGRFSGRQFSNSRSEMNVSTLELGDSALYLCASSLGGRPTDTQYFGPGTRLTVL.

This clonotype has more than one count but fewer than ten. V gene TRBV29-1 combines with J gene TRBJ1-5; D is ambiguous. CDR3 length: 13 residues. Trimming took off 6 bases at V and 2 bases at J, with 11 bases between the two ends. Per the germline V gene, CDR1 is SQVTM and CDR2 is ANQGSEA. The CDR3 reads CSVRVGGNQPQHF. The CDR3 region has the DNA TGCAGCGTGAGGGTCGGGGGCAATCAGCCCCAGCATTTT.

This clonotype was seen a handful of times. J is TRBJ2-5 and V is TRBV3-1; 8 nucleotides match TRBD1. Per germline, CDR1 LGHDT and CDR2 YNNKEL (reference sequence). This CDR3 is built from 15 residues. After removal of 6 bases from V and 0 bases from J, the junction contained 6 bases not matched to a gene. CDR3 DNA: TGTGCCAGCAGTCACCGGGACAGGTACCAAGAGACCCAGTACTTC. Amino acid sequence: CASSHRDRYQETQYF.

The V and J genes are TRBV19 and TRBJ2-5; TRBD1 matches at 10 bases. Germline V CDR1 and CDR2: LNHDA, SQIVND (reference sequence). After removal of 3 bases from V and 4 bases from J, the junction contained 5 bases not matched to a gene. This CDR3 has 15 residues. In DNA form, the CDR3 reads TGTGCCAGTAGTATTCCGGGACAGGGGAGAGAGACCCAGTACTTC. Amino acid sequence: CASSIPGQGRETQYF.

Ten or more counts support this clonotype. V usage is TRBV10-3 and J usage is TRBJ1-4; 11 bases match TRBD1. J gave up 0 bases and V 10 bases, and 13 bases lay outside the gene matches. There are 18 residues in the CDR3. Germline CDR1 reads ENHRY; CDR2 reads SYGVKD. The CDR3 bases are TGTGCCACGCGAGGGACAGGGGGAATACGTGCAACTAATGAAAAACTGTTTTTT. Translating it yields CATRGTGGIRATNEKLFF.

Ten or more counts support this clonotype. This chain links TRBV29-1 with TRBJ2-1; D call uncertain. This CDR3 comprises 17 residues. Germline lookup yields CDR1 SQVTM and CDR2 ANQGSEA. V was trimmed by 1 base and J by 6 bases, leaving 22 bases between them. The chain's CDR3 is CSVEGPKSTRGFNEQFF. CDR3 coding DNA: TGCAGCGTTGAAGGCCCTAAATCCACCAGAGGCTTCAATGAGCAGTTCTTC.

The rearrangement uses TRBV5-1 and TRBJ1-6; D is undetermined. The CDR3 totals 14 residues. Germline V gene lookup returns CDR1 SGHRS and CDR2 YFSETQ. Trimming left V 1 base short and J 5 bases short, with 7 bases between. The CDR3 coding sequence is TGCGCCAGCAGCTTGACAGAGCATAATTCACCCCTCCACTTT. Amino acid sequence: CASSLTEHNSPLHF.

This clonotype was detected only a few times. This chain joins TRBV25-1 and TRBJ2-1; 9 nucleotides agree with TRBD1. J lost 9 bases, V lost 10 bases, and 7 bases had no gene match. Per the germline V gene, CDR1 is MGHDK and CDR2 is SYGVNS. The CDR3 is 12 amino acids. CDR3: CAIKQGAGEQFF. In DNA, the CDR3 is TGTGCCATTAAACAGGGGGCGGGTGAGCAGTTCTTC.

Only a few counts were recorded for this clonotype. The rearrangement joins TRBV28 to TRBJ1-3; D gene uncertain. From germline, CDR1 is MDHEN and CDR2 SYDVKM. Trimming left V 3 bases short and J 0 bases short, with 6 bases between. CDR3 length: 14 residues. CDR3 protein: CASSFLASGNTIYF. The CDR3 nucleotides are TGTGCCAGCAGTTTTCTGGCCTCTGGAAACACCATATATTTT.

This clonotype was observed many times. The V gene is TRBV5-1, the J gene TRBJ2-1, with TRBD2 matching 8 bases. CDR3 length equals 15 residues. The V gene's germline CDR1 is SGHRS and CDR2 YFSETQ. Trimming cost V 3 bases and J 1 base; bases outside gene matches: 3. The CDR3 coding sequence is TGCGCCAGCAGCTCATCTAGCGGGTCCTACAATGAGCAGTTCTTC. Protein sequence: CASSSSSGSYNEQFF.

This clonotype was counted at least ten times. The V gene is TRBV24-1, the J gene TRBJ2-2; no reliable D call. Trimming left V 7 bases short and J 6 bases short, with 11 bases between. CDR3 length: 13 residues. Germline loops: CDR1 KGHDR, CDR2 SFDVKD. The CDR3 coding sequence is TGTGCCACCAGGGACCGTTTTCCCGGGGAGCTGTTTTTT. As protein: CATRDRFPGELFF.

The chain carries TRBV18 and TRBJ2-3; D unresolved. Germline CDR1 reads KGHSH; CDR2 reads LQKENI. The CDR3 loop spans 12 amino acids. Trimming took 1 base from V and 6 from J, leaving 5 bases between them. The CDR3 reads CASSPQADTQYF. The CDR3 DNA reads TGTGCCAGCTCACCACAAGCGGATACGCAGTATTTT.

At least ten counts were recorded for this clonotype. V gene TRBV20-1 combines with J gene TRBJ2-1; 9 bases align to TRBD2. V lost 1 base to trimming and J lost 4 bases; unmatched junction nucleotides: 5. Germline V gene lookup returns CDR1 DFQATT and CDR2 SNEGSKA (reference sequence). The CDR3 consists of 15 residues. This chain's CDR3 is CSARGLTSGYNEQFF. CDR3 nucleotide sequence: TGCAGTGCTAGAGGTTTGACTAGCGGATACAATGAGCAGTTCTTC.

This clonotype was detected many times. The V gene is TRBV6-5, the J gene TRBJ2-3; tentatively, D is TRBD1 or TRBD2 (6 bases each). Trimming left V 1 base short and J 0 bases short, with 11 bases between. Germline CDR1 and CDR2: MNHEY and SVGAGI. This CDR3 has 16 amino acids. CDR3 protein: CASSYYTGASTDTQYF. In DNA form, the CDR3 reads TGTGCCAGCAGTTACTACACGGGGGCCAGCACAGATACGCAGTATTTT.

This clonotype has at least ten counts. The V and J genes are TRBV27 and TRBJ2-6; D unclear. CDR3 length equals 13 residues. CDR1 and CDR2 (germline): MNHEY, SMNVEV (reference sequence). Trimming took off 1 base at V and 3 bases at J, with 1 base between the two ends. This chain's CDR3 is CASSLYGANVLTF. CDR3 bases: TGTGCCAGCAGTTTATATGGGGCCAACGTCCTGACTTTC.

This chain uses TRBV3-1 with TRBJ1-2; 7 bases map to TRBD1. V trimming: 2 bases; J trimming: 6 bases; junction bases outside the gene matches: 9. The CDR3 consists of 15 residues. Germline CDR1 and CDR2: LGHDT and YNNKEL (reference sequence). The DNA of the CDR3 is TGTGCCAGCAGCCAATACGTAGGGGGCACCGATGGCTACACCTTC. Protein sequence: CASSQYVGGTDGYTF.

This clonotype turned up a few times. The rearrangement uses TRBV28 and TRBJ2-7; D is perhaps TRBD1 (5 bases). Trimming took 1 base from V and 3 from J, leaving 10 bases between them. This CDR3 is 14 amino acids long. Germline values: CDR1 MDHEN, CDR2 SYDVKM. The CDR3 coding sequence is TGTGCCAGCAGTTTATCCCTCCAGGGCTACGAGCAGTACTTC. Amino acid sequence: CASSLSLQGYEQYF. Supplemented by reference TRBV28 and TRBJ2-7, the full variable domain reads DVKVTQSSRYLVKRTGEKVFLECVQDMDHENMFWYRQDPGLGLRLIYFSYDVKMKEKGDIPEGYSVSREKKERFSLILESASTNQTSMYLCASSLSLQGYEQYFGPGTRLTVT.

The V gene is TRBV4-3, the J gene TRBJ2-1; 10 bases agree with TRBD2. The ends lost 3 bases at V and 2 bases at J; junction bases unmatched: 4. CDR3 length: 16 amino acids. Germline V gene data show CDR1 as LGHNA and CDR2 as YSLEER. Written as DNA, the CDR3 is TGCGCCAGCAGCCAGCGACTAGCGGGCCCCTACAATGAGCAGTTCTTC. Encoded protein: CASSQRLAGPYNEQFF.

This clonotype was picked up a small number of times. This chain links TRBV4-3 with TRBJ2-1; 8 nucleotides agree with TRBD1. The CDR3 runs 15 residues. In germline, CDR1 is LGHNA, CDR2 YSLEER. Unmatched junction bases numbered 3, after V lost 0 bases and J lost 5 bases. CDR3 residues: CASSQEGTGHNEQFF. CDR3 DNA sequence: TGCGCCAGCAGCCAAGAGGGGACAGGCCACAATGAGCAGTTCTTC.